This TCR beta chain stems from a study of blood T cell repertoires in COVID-19. Turning to the study itself: The study drew acute and convalescent COVID-19 samples from the United States, Italy and Spain. The cDNA or gDNA used as material had been derived from T cells, B-cell-depleted T cells, or PBMCs.

Cohort 3 recovered donors had two negative PCRs, clearance, or symptom resolution. Between the trimmed V and J ends, which lost 3 bases and 4 bases, there was a span of 10 bases. Germline values: CDR1 SGHTA, CDR2 FQGNSA. The length of the CDR3 is 14 residues. Assay: immunoSEQ multiplex PCR; the TCRdb copy retains only in-frame clones and omits some. The data contain 160,000 or so clones, 82% of them singletons. The sequenced sample was PBMCs or T cells enriched from blood (not recorded which). The chain combines TRBV7-2 with TRBJ2-1; D might be TRBD1 (5 bases). This TCR derives from a man in his sixties who had recovered from COVID-19. The CDR3: CASSLRQIYNEQFF. CDR3 coding DNA: TGTGCCAGCAGCTTGAGACAGATATACAATGAGCAGTTCTTC.